This T cell receptor (beta chain) comes out of a study of cytomegalovirus exposure and HLA in healthy donors. Notes on the study in general: Cytomegalovirus association was assigned to more than 150 TCR beta chains. Clusters of TCRs from the first cohort tended to co-occur in the roughly 120 validation repertoires (as a later analysis found). The classifier reportedly diagnosed cytomegalovirus status with high sensitivity and specificity.

Regarding this clone: Its antigen is still unknown.

The ends were cut back, 0 bases at V and 1 base at J, with 22 bases in the middle. The CDR3 is 20 residues long. The germline V gene encodes CDR1 MGHRA and CDR2 YSYEKL. From the roughly 120-subject validation cohort, which was separate from the approximately 670-subject first cohort, the donors were drawn. Clones were sequenced by immunoSEQ multiplex PCR, and TCRdb holds only the in-frame ones, with some missing. The sample includes 100,000 to 150,000 clones, approximately 88% of them seen just once. This clonotype originated in a woman between 18 and 29 years old in good health and CMV-seronegative. The chain is built from TRBV4-1 and TRBJ2-1, with a possible D match to TRBD2 (6 bases). The sample consisted of PBMCs. The CDR3 DNA is TGCGCCAGCAGCCAAGATTGGTTTCGGGATCCGGGAGTTTCCTACAATGAGCAGTTCTTC. Translating gives CASSQDWFRDPGVSYNEQFF.